Each of the 29 T cell receptor beta chains below was sequenced from the same sample in a study of blood T cells in healthy people across ages. A sample-barcoded 5' primer and a J-beta primer mix were used in a second PCR of roughly 7 to 12 cycles. MiXCR, applied by TCRdb to the 5' RACE reads, yields one record per CDR3 protein. Of approximately 1.5 million distinct CDR3 sequences in the sample, 30% to 35% were seen once. Sequences were obtained from blood. These TCRs come from a woman in her 30s in good health.

This clonotype was picked up a small number of times. A junction boundary mismatches the germline segment, possibly from a read error. CDR3 sequence: CARSITPLINGHTF. The CDR3 DNA is TGTGCCAGGTCCATCACCCCACTCATCAATGGCCACACCTTC. This chain connects TRBV9 to TRBJ1-2; D is uncertain. Germline V gene sequence: CDR1 SGDLS, CDR2 YYNGEE. The CDR3 extends over 14 amino acids.

This clonotype was seen a handful of times. The chain employs TRBV10-3 and TRBJ2-1, with D tentatively TRBD1 (6 bases). The germline V and J ends were trimmed by 6 bases and 1 base, with 13 bases remaining between them. The CDR3 has 15 amino acids. Germline V CDR1 and CDR2: ENHRY, SYGVKD. CDR3: CAISEGTRSYNEQFF. As DNA, the CDR3 is TGTGCCATCAGCGAAGGGACAAGGTCCTACAATGAGCAGTTCTTC.

This clonotype was seen only a few times. The V and J genes are TRBV19 and TRBJ2-5, with D unclear. The CDR3 runs to 14 residues. The germline gives CDR1 LNHDA, CDR2 SQIVND (reference sequence). Trimming stripped 2 bases from V and 5 bases from J, with 12 bases between. DNA for the CDR3: TGTGCCAGTAGTATATTAGGAATTGCGGAGACCCAGTACTTC. Its protein product is CASSILGIAETQYF.

This clonotype was seen more than once but under ten times. The chain is built from TRBV20-1 and TRBJ2-7, with D possibly being TRBD2 (5 bases). Germline CDR1 and CDR2: DFQATT and SNEGSKA (reference sequence). Trimming removed 4 bases from V and 1 base from J, with 14 bases in between. The CDR3 has 14 amino acids. CDR3 bases: TGCAGTGCTACTCAGCGGTCTAATTCCTACGAGCAGTACTTC. Translating it yields CSATQRSNSYEQYF.

This clonotype came up many times. V usage is TRBV9 and J usage is TRBJ2-7; TRBD2 agrees at 7 bases. Germline V CDR1 and CDR2: SGDLS, YYNGEE. This CDR3 region has 15 residues. With V trimmed by 0 bases and J by 5 bases, 8 bases remained unmatched. The CDR3 region is CASSVGGGRDDEQYF. The DNA for the CDR3 is TGTGCCAGCAGCGTAGGCGGCGGGAGAGACGACGAGCAGTACTTC. The whole variable domain, filled in from reference TRBV9 and TRBJ2-7, reads DSGVTQTPKHLITATGQRVTLRCSPRSGDLSVYWYQQSLDQGLQFLIQYYNGEERAKGNILERFSAQQFPDLHSELNLSSLELGDSALYFCASSVGGGRDDEQYFGPGTRLTVT.

The chain carries TRBV20-1 and TRBJ2-2; possibly TRBD1 or TRBD2 for D (5 bases each). The CDR3 is 14 residues long. Germline V gives CDR1 DFQATT, CDR2 SNEGSKA (reference sequence). Trimming stripped 5 bases from V and 2 bases from J, with 12 bases between. CDR3 protein: CSAPRDGNTGELFF. CDR3 in DNA: TGCAGTGCTCCCCGGGACGGAAACACCGGGGAGCTGTTTTTT.

There are a few counts of this clonotype. The rearrangement links TRBV9 to TRBJ2-7; D assignment may be TRBD1 or TRBD2 (5 bases each). Between the trimmed V and J ends, which lost 5 bases and 9 bases, there was a span of 27 bases. The CDR3 totals 16 residues. The germline V gene has CDR1 SGDLS and CDR2 YYNGEE. The CDR3 DNA follows: TGTGCCAGCAGTCCTTCCCGGGACCCTCGGAGTTTATGGCAGTACTTC. It is translated as CASSPSRDPRSLWQYF.

The chain joins TRBV27 to TRBJ1-1; 7 bases agree with TRBD1. The CDR3 runs to 14 residues. In germline, CDR1 is MNHEY, CDR2 SMNVEV (reference sequence). V lost 6 bases to trimming and J lost 4 bases; unmatched junction nucleotides: 8. CDR3 bases: TGTGCCAGCAGACAGGGGTTGTCGGGCACTGAAGCTTTCTTT. Encoded protein: CASRQGLSGTEAFF.

This clonotype was counted many times. This chain connects TRBV4-2 to TRBJ2-3; no clear D. Germline lookup yields CDR1 LGHNA and CDR2 YNFKEQ. The CDR3 totals 18 residues. Trimming shortened V by 0 bases and J by 3 bases, and 19 bases separated the two germline ends. CDR3 in amino acids: CASSQDHVGRKGTDTQYF. Here the CDR3 DNA reads TGTGCCAGCAGCCAAGATCATGTGGGCCGCAAAGGGACAGATACGCAGTATTTT.

V usage is TRBV10-3 and J usage is TRBJ1-4; no definite D call. Germline V gene lookup returns CDR1 ENHRY and CDR2 SYGVKD. Trimming cost V 3 bases and J 8 bases, with 10 bases left between them. This CDR3 has 13 amino acids. The CDR3 reads CAISEVATEKLFF. For the CDR3, the DNA is TGTGCCATCAGTGAAGTCGCGACCGAAAAACTGTTTTTT.

The V call is TRBV6-2 or TRBV6-3, the J call TRBJ2-3, with 8 bases lining up with TRBD2. With V trimmed by 0 bases and J by 4 bases, 15 bases remained unmatched. This CDR3 contains 19 residues. Germline V gives CDR1 MNHEY, CDR2 SVGEGT. The CDR3 DNA reads as TGTGCCAGCAGTTACTCTCAGTTTCCCAGCGGGAGTGACCCAGATACGCAGTATTTT. It translates to CASSYSQFPSGSDPDTQYF.

This clonotype has just a few counts. The chain carries TRBV12-3 or TRBV12-4 and TRBJ1-2; the D gene is possibly TRBD1 (6 bases). Trimming took off 7 bases at V and 2 bases at J, with 14 bases between the two ends. CDR3 length: 14 amino acids. CDR3 in DNA: TGTGCCAGCACCGCACGGGGGCCCAACTATGGCTACACCTTC. Translating it yields CASTARGPNYGYTF.

Note on this clonotype: A single base separates this from a much larger clone, so it may be a read error. The chain employs TRBV12-3 or TRBV12-4 and TRBJ2-7, with 8 bases matching TRBD1. TRBJ2-5 explains the end of the DNA better; the J call may be wrong. This CDR3 region has 13 residues. The CDR3 reads CASSLGDRKTQYF. CDR3 in DNA: TGTGCCAGCAGTTTAGGGGACAGGAAGACCCAGTACTTC.

In this sample, this clonotype turned up a few times. V gene TRBV24-1 combines with J gene TRBJ2-7; D remains unclear. Deletions cut 3 bases from V and 0 bases from J, with 11 bases between. The CDR3 totals 15 residues. CDR1 is KGHDR and CDR2 is SFDVKD in the germline V gene. The CDR3 DNA sequence: TGTGCCACCAGTGATGGGCCCACGTCCTCCTACGAGCAGTACTTC. This encodes CATSDGPTSSYEQYF.

The J gene is TRBJ2-7, the V gene TRBV2; tentatively, D is TRBD2 (6 bases). Germline lookup yields CDR1 SNHLY and CDR2 FYNNEI. This CDR3 has 16 amino acids. V was pared by 1 base and J by 0 bases, with 13 bases between. CDR3 residues: CASSEEGGTSSYEQYF. The CDR3 DNA reads TGTGCCAGCAGTGAAGAGGGCGGGACCTCCTCCTACGAGCAGTACTTC.

The chain has TRBV20-1 and TRBJ2-7, with a possible D match to TRBD2 (5 bases). V dropped 6 bases and J dropped 5 bases, with 26 bases sitting between them. Germline CDR1 is DFQATT and CDR2 is SNEGSKA (reference sequence). CDR3 length: 16 residues. The CDR3 spells CSALPLIGGGVDEQYF. CDR3 DNA sequence: TGCAGTGCACTACCATTAATCGGAGGAGGTGTTGACGAGCAGTACTTC.

This sequence joins TRBV4-1 and TRBJ1-6, with D possibly TRBD1 on 5 matching bases. Trimming cost V 5 bases and J 7 bases, with 15 bases left between them. The CDR3 has 15 amino acids. The V gene's germline CDR1 is MGHRA and CDR2 YSYEKL. The CDR3 bases are TGCGCCAGCAGCGACAGTAGGCCAGTAAATTCACCCCTCCACTTT. Translated: CASSDSRPVNSPLHF.

The J gene is TRBJ1-1, the V gene TRBV7-9; D not resolved. Germline assignment: CDR1 SEHNR and CDR2 FQNEAQ (reference sequence). The germline V and J ends were trimmed by 5 bases and 10 bases, with 11 bases remaining between them. CDR3 size: 11 residues. The CDR3, as DNA: TGTGCCAGCAGCCCCGGACTGGGAGCTTTCTTT. Residues: CASSPGLGAFF.

With respect to this clonotype: This may be a read error: a much more frequent sequence differs by one nucleotide. The genes are TRBV20-1 and TRBJ2-5; no firm D call. This CDR3 region has 9 residues. Germline V lookup: CDR1 DFQATT, CDR2 SNEGSKA (reference sequence). Trimming shortened V by 7 bases and J by 9 bases, and 9 bases separated the two germline ends. The CDR3 spells CSVPPAQYF. The CDR3 DNA follows: TGCAGTGTTCCCCCCGCCCAGTACTTC.

This chain links TRBV5-1 with TRBJ2-7; D remains ambiguous. This CDR3 region has 14 residues. Trimming shortened V by 0 bases and J by 3 bases, and 10 bases separated the two germline ends. CDR1 and CDR2 (germline): SGHRS, YFSETQ. The CDR3 DNA is TGCGCCAGCAGCTTGGCTCACACCGACTACGAGCAGTACTTC. Amino acid sequence: CASSLAHTDYEQYF.

In regard to this clonotype: Because the CDR3's place on the DNA is in doubt, the DNA is left out and the CDR3 is given as listed by TCRdb. The CDR3 protein is CASSFGAGSQETRYF. V and J are TRBV27 and TRBJ2-5; the tabulated D call, TRBD1, remains unverified against the DNA. The CDR3 length is 15 residues, termini included. Germline V CDR1 and CDR2: MNHEY, SMNVEV (reference sequence).

This chain links TRBV12-3 or TRBV12-4 with TRBJ1-2, with D maybe TRBD1 (5 bases). V shed 6 bases and J shed 7 bases, with 33 bases lying between them. The CDR3 runs 19 residues. This CDR3 reads CASSSNPGKLGGEFSGYTF. In DNA form, the CDR3 reads TGTGCCAGCAGCTCAAACCCTGGAAAATTGGGGGGGGAATTCAGTGGCTACACCTTC.

The chain is built from TRBV6-1 and TRBJ2-7; either TRBD1 or TRBD2 may fit D (6 bases each). V shed 2 bases and J shed 3 bases, with 14 bases lying between them. Germline V gene data show CDR1 as MNHNS and CDR2 as SASEGT. The CDR3 loop spans 15 amino acids. Here the CDR3 DNA reads TGTGCCAGCAGTGAATTTGATGGAGGGGGCTACGAGCAGTACTTC. Its translation is CASSEFDGGGYEQYF.

The gene calls are TRBV6-5 and TRBJ2-3; 7 bases map to TRBD2. The V gene end was trimmed by 2 bases and the J gene end by 0 bases; junction bases not matched to a gene: 2. Germline V gene sequence: CDR1 MNHEY, CDR2 SVGAGI. The CDR3 has 15 amino acids. The CDR3 loop reads CASSYGSGSTDTQYF. The DNA for the CDR3 is TGTGCCAGCAGTTACGGTAGCGGGAGCACAGATACGCAGTATTTT.

The chain combines TRBV2 with TRBJ1-2; TRBD1 matches at 12 bases. The CDR3 covers 16 residues. V shed 6 bases and J 4 bases; nucleotides not matched to a gene: 9. Per germline, CDR1 SNHLY and CDR2 FYNNEI. CDR3 in DNA: TGTGCCAGCAGCCAGAAAGGGACAGGGGGCTTCTATGGCTACACCTTC. The encoded protein is CASSQKGTGGFYGYTF.

This clonotype was observed at least ten times. The V call is TRBV7-3, the J call TRBJ1-2; 7 bases are shared with TRBD1. The CDR3 contains 13 residues. V shed 5 bases and J 8 bases; nucleotides not matched to a gene: 8. The germline V gene encodes CDR1 SGHTA and CDR2 FQGTGA. CDR3: CASSLRQGGGYTF. The CDR3 DNA reads as TGTGCCAGCAGCCTTAGACAGGGAGGGGGCTACACCTTC.

This clonotype appeared a few times. The CDR3 nucleotides read TGTGCCAGCAGTTTAGGACATCCGGTGATAGGATGGGAAAAACTGTTTTTT. It encodes CASSLGHPVIGWEKLFF. The V call is TRBV28, the J call TRBJ1-4, with D possibly being TRBD1 (5 bases). The CDR3 has 17 amino acids. Deletions cut 2 bases from V and 8 bases from J, with 21 bases between. Germline V gene sequence: CDR1 MDHEN, CDR2 SYDVKM.

V usage is TRBV25-1 and J usage is TRBJ2-7; either TRBD1 or TRBD2 may fit D (5 bases each). Germline assignment: CDR1 MGHDK and CDR2 SYGVNS. V was shortened by 3 bases and J by 5 bases, with 17 bases between the two germline ends. This CDR3 is built from 15 residues. CDR3 in amino acids: CASSDSTFGAHEQYF. The CDR3 coding sequence is TGTGCCAGCAGTGACTCCACCTTCGGGGCCCACGAGCAGTACTTC.

CDR3 sequence (DNA): TGCAGTGCTAGAGAAGGGGGCTACTACAATGAGCAGTTCTTC. Its protein is CSAREGGYYNEQFF. The J gene is TRBJ2-1, the V gene TRBV20-1; 7 bases are shared with TRBD1. Germline V gene data show CDR1 as DFQATT and CDR2 as SNEGSKA (reference sequence). V was clipped by 0 bases and J by 3 bases; unmatched bases: 2. This CDR3 is built from 14 residues.